The clone carrying this TCR beta chain was counted ten times or more. The target antigen is unknown. From the 5' RACE reads, TCRdb called clonotypes with MiXCR, one entry per CDR3 protein. The sample has some 8,400 distinct CDR3 sequences, around a quarter seen once. V was shortened by 2 bases and J by 5 bases, with 10 bases between the two germline ends. CDR1 MNHEY and CDR2 SVGAGI come from the germline V gene. The CDR3 sequence is 14 residues long. Overall study results and limits: Tumor memory CD4+ T cell TCR gene usage was found to cluster with blood and lymph node memory CD4+ cells and with lymph node naive CD4+ cells.

Material for sequencing was naive CD4+ T cells sorted from a lymph node. Subset indicated: naive CD4+ T cells, CD4+CD45RA+CD25-. This receptor was taken from a female donor with breast cancer. This sequence joins TRBV6-5 and TRBJ1-5; TRBD1 is a possible D gene (5 bases). The CDR3 loop is CASSYTRGDQPQHF. The CDR3 bases are TGTGCCAGCAGTTACACGCGGGGGGATCAGCCCCAGCATTTT.